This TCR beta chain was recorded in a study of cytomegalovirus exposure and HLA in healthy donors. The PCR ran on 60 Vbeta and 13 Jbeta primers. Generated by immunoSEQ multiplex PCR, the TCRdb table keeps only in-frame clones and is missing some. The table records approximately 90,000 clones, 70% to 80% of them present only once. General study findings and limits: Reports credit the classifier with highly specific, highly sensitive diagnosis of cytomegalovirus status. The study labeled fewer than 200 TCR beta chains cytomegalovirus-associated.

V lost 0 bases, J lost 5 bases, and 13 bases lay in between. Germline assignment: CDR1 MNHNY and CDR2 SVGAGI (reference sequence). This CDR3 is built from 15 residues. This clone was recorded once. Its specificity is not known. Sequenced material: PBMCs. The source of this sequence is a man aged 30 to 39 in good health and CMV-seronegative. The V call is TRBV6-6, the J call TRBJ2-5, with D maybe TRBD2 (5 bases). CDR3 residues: CASSYSGVLPETQYF. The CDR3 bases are TGTGCCAGCAGTTACTCGGGAGTTCTGCCGGAGACCCAGTACTTC.